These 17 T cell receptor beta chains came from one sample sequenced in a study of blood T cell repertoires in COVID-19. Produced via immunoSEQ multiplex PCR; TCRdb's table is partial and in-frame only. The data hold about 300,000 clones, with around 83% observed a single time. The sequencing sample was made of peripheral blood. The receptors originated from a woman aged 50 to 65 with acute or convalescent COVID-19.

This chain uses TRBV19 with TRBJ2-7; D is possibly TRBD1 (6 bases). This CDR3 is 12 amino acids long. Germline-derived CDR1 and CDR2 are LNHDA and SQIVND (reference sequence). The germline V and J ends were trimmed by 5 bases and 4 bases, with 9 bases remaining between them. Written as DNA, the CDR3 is TGTGCCAGTAGTTCGACAGGTTACGAGCAGTACTTC. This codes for CASSSTGYEQYF.

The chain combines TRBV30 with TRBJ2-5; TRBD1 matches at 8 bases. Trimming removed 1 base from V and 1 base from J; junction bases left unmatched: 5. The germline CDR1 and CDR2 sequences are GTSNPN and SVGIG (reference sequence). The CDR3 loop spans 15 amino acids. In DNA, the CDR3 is TGTGCCTGGAGTGCCGGACAGGGCGTCCAAGAGACCCAGTACTTC. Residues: CAWSAGQGVQETQYF.

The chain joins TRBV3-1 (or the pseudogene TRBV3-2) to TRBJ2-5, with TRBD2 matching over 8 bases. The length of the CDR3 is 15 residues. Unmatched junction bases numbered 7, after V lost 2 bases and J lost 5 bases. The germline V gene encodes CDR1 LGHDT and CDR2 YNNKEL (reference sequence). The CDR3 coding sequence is TGTGCCAGCAGCCAACTAGCGGGCCCCGGGGAGACCCAGTACTTC. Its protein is CASSQLAGPGETQYF.

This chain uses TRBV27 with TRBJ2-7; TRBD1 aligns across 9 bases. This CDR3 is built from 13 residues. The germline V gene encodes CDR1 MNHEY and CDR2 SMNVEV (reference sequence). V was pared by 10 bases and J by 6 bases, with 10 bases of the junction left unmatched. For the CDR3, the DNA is TGTGCCACGGCATGGGACAGGGAGGGCGAGCAGTACTTC. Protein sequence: CATAWDREGEQYF.

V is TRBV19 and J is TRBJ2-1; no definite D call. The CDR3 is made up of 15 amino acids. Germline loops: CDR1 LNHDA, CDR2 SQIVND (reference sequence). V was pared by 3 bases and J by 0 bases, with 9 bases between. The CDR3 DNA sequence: TGTGCCAGTAGTATGTCTCATAGCTCCTACAATGAGCAGTTCTTC. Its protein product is CASSMSHSSYNEQFF. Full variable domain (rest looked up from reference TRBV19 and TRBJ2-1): DGGITQSPKYLFRKEGQNVTLSCEQNLNHDAMYWYRQDPGQGLRLIYYSQIVNDFQKGDIAEGYSVSREKKESFPLTVTSAQKNPTAFYLCASSMSHSSYNEQFFGPGTRLTVL.

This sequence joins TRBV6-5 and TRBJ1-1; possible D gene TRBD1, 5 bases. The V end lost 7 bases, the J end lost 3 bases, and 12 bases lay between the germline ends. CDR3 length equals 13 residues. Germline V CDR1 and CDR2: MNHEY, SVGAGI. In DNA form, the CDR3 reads TGTGCCAGCACCGGACATATAGACACTGAAGCTTTCTTT. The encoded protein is CASTGHIDTEAFF.

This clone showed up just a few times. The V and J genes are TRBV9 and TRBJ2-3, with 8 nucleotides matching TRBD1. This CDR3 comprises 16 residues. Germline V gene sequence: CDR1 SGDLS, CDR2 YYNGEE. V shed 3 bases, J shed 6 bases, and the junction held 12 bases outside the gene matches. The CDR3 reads CASSGQGALLADTQYF. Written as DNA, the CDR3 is TGTGCCAGCAGCGGTCAGGGGGCATTATTAGCGGATACGCAGTATTTT.

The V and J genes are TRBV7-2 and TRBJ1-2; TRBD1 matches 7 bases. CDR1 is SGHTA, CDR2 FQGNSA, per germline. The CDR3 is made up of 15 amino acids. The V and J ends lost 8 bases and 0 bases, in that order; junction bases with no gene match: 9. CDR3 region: CASRISTGANYGYTF. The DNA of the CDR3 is TGTGCCAGCCGGATATCAACAGGGGCTAACTATGGCTACACCTTC.

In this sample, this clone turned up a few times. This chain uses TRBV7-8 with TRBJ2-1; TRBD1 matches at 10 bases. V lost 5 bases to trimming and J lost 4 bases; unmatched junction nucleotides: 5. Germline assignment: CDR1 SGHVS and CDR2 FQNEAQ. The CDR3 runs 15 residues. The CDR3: CASSADRGRYNEQFF. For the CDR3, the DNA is TGTGCCAGCAGCGCCGACAGGGGGCGATACAATGAGCAGTTCTTC. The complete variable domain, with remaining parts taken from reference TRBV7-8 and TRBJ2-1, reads GAGVSQSPRYKVAKRGQDVALRCDPISGHVSLFWYQQALGQGPEFLTYFQNEAQLDKSGLPSDRFFAERPEGSVSTLKIQRTQQEDSAVYLCASSADRGRYNEQFFGPGTRLTVL.

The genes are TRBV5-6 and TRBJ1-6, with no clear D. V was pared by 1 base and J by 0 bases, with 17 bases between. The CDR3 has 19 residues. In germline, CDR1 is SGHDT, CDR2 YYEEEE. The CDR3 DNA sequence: TGTGCCAGCAGCTTGTCCCGAACCGACACGAGCTCCTATAATTCACCCCTCCACTTT. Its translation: CASSLSRTDTSSYNSPLHF.

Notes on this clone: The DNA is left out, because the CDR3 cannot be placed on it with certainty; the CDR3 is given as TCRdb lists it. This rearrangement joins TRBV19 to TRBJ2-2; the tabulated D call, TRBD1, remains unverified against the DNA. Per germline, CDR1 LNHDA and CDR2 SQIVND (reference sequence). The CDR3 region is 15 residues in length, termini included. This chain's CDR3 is CASTSGTANTGELFF.

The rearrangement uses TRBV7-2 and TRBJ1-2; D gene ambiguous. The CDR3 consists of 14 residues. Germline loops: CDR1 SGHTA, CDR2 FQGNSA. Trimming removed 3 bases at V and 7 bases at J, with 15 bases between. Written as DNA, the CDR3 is TGTGCCAGCAGCTTCCTCGCCCCAGCGAGTGGCTACACCTTC. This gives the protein CASSFLAPASGYTF.

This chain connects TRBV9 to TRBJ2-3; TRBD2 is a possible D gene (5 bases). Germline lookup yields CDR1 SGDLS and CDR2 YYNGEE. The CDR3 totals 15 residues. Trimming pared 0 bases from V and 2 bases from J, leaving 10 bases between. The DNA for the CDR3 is TGTGCCAGCAGCGTAGAGGGAGCAAACACAGATACGCAGTATTTT. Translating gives CASSVEGANTDTQYF.

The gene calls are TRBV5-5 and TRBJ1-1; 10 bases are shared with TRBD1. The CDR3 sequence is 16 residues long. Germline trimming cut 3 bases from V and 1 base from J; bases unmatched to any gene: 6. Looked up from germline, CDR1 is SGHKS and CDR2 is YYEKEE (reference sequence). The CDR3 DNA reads TGTGCCAGCAGCTCGGGACAGGGGAGGACGAACACTGAAGCTTTCTTT. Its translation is CASSSGQGRTNTEAFF.

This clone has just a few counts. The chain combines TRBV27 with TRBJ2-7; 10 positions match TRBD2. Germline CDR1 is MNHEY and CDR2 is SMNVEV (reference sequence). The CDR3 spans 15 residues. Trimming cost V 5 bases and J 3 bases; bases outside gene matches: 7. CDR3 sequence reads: CASSPGLAEYYEQYV. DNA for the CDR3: TGTGCCAGCAGTCCCGGACTAGCGGAGTACTACGAGCAGTACGTC.

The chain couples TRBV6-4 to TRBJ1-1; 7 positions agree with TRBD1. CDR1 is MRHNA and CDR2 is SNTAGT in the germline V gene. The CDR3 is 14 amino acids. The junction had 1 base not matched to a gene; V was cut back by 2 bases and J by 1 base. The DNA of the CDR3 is TGTGCCAGCAGTGACGGGACAGAGAACACTGAAGCTTTCTTT. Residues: CASSDGTENTEAFF.

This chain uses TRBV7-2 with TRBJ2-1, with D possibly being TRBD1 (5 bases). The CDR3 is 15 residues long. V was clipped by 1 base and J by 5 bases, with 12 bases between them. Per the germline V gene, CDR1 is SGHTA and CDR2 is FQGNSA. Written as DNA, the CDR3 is TGTGCCAGCAGCTTAGTTCATGGGGCAAACAATGAGCAGTTCTTC. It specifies CASSLVHGANNEQFF.